The 3 T cell receptor beta chains given below trace back to one sample, sequenced in a study of neoadjuvant nivolumab and ipilimumab in lung cancer. The assay was immunoSEQ multiplex PCR, and TCRdb's table has in-frame clones only and misses some. The data contain 7,500 to 10,000 clones, over 75% of them singletons. The material was peripheral blood, obtained before neoadjuvant nivolumab, alone or with ipilimumab. These receptors originate from an adult with non-small cell lung cancer.

The chain is built from TRBV7-6 and TRBJ2-5, with 11 nucleotides matching TRBD2. The V gene end was trimmed by 5 bases and the J gene end by 4 bases; junction bases not matched to a gene: 6. The CDR3 is 15 amino acids. In germline, CDR1 is SGHVS, CDR2 FNYEAQ. The CDR3 region has the DNA TGTGCCAGCAGCGCACTAGCGGGAGTGGCAGAGACCCAGTACTTC. It specifies CASSALAGVAETQYF.

This rearrangement joins TRBV9 to TRBJ1-3; weak D call: TRBD1 (6 bases). Trimming removed 1 base from V and 4 bases from J, with 12 bases in between. CDR1 and CDR2 (germline): SGDLS, YYNGEE. This CDR3 contains 15 residues. The CDR3 reads CASSVRGGNGNTIYF. CDR3 nucleotides: TGTGCCAGCAGCGTAAGGGGGGGAAACGGAAACACCATATATTTT.

Only a few counts were recorded for this clone. The V call is TRBV18, the J call TRBJ2-7; D is uncertain. Trimming pared 1 base from V and 6 bases from J, leaving 4 bases between. The CDR3 contains 11 residues. In germline, CDR1 is KGHSH, CDR2 LQKENI. Written as DNA, the CDR3 is TGTGCCAGCTCACCACGACCCGAGCAGTACTTC. It encodes CASSPRPEQYF.